This TCR beta chain was obtained from a study of OX40 agonist ivuxolimab in advanced cancers. Study-wide background: It was ivuxolimab, an agonistic anti-OX40 (CD134) antibody, that patients were treated with. From roughly 20 to 85 years was the age range, with a mean of approximately 63 years, and about 83% were male. Study-wide results and caveats: In a subset of nonresponders, normalized T-cell clonal expansion was also low. What antigens the expanded peripheral T cells recognized was never established.

Generated by immunoSEQ multiplex PCR, the TCRdb table keeps only in-frame clones and is missing some. Altogether over 85,000 clones are present, roughly nine tenths being singletons, with the ten largest covering roughly 5.5%. Remarks on this clone: What it binds is unknown.

This material consisted of CD4+ or CD8+ T cells sorted from blood, taken in a trial of the OX40 agonist ivuxolimab. This receptor was identified in an adult with an advanced solid tumor such as melanoma, head and neck, liver or kidney cancer.

CDR3 in amino acids: CASSLVAGGYTQYF. The CDR3, as DNA: TGTGCCAGCAGCTTAGTGGCGGGGGGGTATACGCAGTATTTT. The rearrangement links TRBV11-3 to TRBJ2-3; 9 bases align to TRBD2. There are 14 residues in the CDR3. V gave up 1 base and J gave up 7 bases; unmatched junction bases: 3. Germline lookup yields CDR1 SGHNT and CDR2 YENEEA.